The clone carrying this T cell receptor beta chain was recorded a few times. Its antigen is not identified. Germline V CDR1 and CDR2: SGHDT, YYEEEE. Trimming removed 0 bases at V and 0 bases at J, with 10 bases between. This CDR3 has 17 residues. This sample is drawn from a study of T-cell memory formation after mild COVID-19. From the 5' RACE reads, TCRdb called clonotypes with MiXCR, one entry per CDR3 protein. The sample lists roughly 150,000 distinct CDR3 sequences; about 14% were seen once. Overall study results and limits: Contracting CD4+ clones were located mainly in CM and EM, and CD8+ clones in EMRA.

The specimen sequenced was PBMCs or a T cell subset sorted from them (not recorded which). This receptor was obtained from an adult woman who had mild COVID-19 (a few samples of this study predate the infection). Cell type and time point are not known. The chain couples TRBV5-6 to TRBJ2-6; no firm D call. For the CDR3, the DNA is TGTGCCAGCAGCTTGGTGGGTGTCCCCTCTGGGGCCAACGTCCTGACTTTC. Amino acids: CASSLVGVPSGANVLTF.